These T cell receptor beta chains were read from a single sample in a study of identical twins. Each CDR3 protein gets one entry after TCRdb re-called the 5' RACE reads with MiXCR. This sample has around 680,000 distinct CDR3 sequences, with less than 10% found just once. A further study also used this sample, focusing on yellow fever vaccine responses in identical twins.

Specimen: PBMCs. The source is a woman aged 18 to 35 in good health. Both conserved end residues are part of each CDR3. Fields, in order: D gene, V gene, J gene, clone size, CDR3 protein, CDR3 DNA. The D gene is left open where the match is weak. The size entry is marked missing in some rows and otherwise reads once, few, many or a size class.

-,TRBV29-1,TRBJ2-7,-,CSVGQRTHSEQSF,TGCAGCGTTGGCCAGCGGACCCACTCCGAGCAGTCCTTC
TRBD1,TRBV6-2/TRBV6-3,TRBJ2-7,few,CASRSTPGDRGYSGSYEQYF,TGTGCCAGCAGATCGACCCCGGGGGACAGGGGCTACTCGGGATCCTACGAGCAGTACTTC
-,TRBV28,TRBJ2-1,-,CVSRVLSYNEQFF,TGTGTCAGCAGGGTCCTCTCCTACAATGAGCAGTTCTTC
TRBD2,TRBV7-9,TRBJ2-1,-,CASSFRGEGRLQFF,TGTGCCAGCAGCTTTCGCGGGGAGGGTCGGCTTCAGTTCTTC
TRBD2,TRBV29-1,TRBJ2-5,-,CSAWTSGSGTQYF,TGCAGCGCCTGGACTAGCGGATCCGGGACCCAGTACTTC
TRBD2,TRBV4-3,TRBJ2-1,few,CASSQEGLAESYNEQFF,TGCGCCAGCAGCCAGGAGGGACTAGCGGAATCCTACAATGAGCAGTTCTTC
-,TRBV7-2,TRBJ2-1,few,CASSLRMDNEQFF,TGTGCCAGCAGCTTACGTATGGACAATGAGCAGTTCTTC
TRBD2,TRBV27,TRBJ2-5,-,CASSLSMASGNQETQYF,TGTGCCAGCAGTTTATCGATGGCTAGCGGGAACCAAGAGACCCAGTACTTC
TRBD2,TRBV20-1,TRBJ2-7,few,CSARLAGSFEQYF,TGCAGTGCTAGACTAGCGGGGAGCTTCGAGCAGTACTTC
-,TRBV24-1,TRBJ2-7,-,CATSDVGAKTYEQYF,TGTGCCACCAGTGACGTCGGGGCCAAGACCTACGAGCAGTACTTC
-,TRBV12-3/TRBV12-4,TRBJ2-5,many,CASSQRETQYF,TGTGCCTCTTCTCAGCGAGAGACCCAGTACTTC
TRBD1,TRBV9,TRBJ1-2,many,CASSVAHSGTGDGYTF,TGTGCCAGCAGCGTAGCCCATAGCGGGACAGGGGATGGCTACACCTTC
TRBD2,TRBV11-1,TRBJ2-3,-,CASSGFPLPSGTTDTQYF,TGTGCCAGCAGCGGATTTCCCCTCCCTAGCGGCACCACAGATACGCAGTATTTT
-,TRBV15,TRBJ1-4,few,CATSRDSATNEKLFF,TGTGCCACCAGCAGGGATAGCGCAACTAATGAAAAACTGTTTTTT
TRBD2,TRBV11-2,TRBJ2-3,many,CASSFGLAGGMNTDTQYF,TGTGCCAGCAGCTTCGGACTAGCGGGGGGTATGAACACAGATACGCAGTATTTT
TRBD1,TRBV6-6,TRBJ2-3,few,CASSYRGPDTQYF,TGTGCCAGCAGTTACAGGGGGCCCGATACGCAGTATTTT
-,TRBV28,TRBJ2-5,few,CASSLQDGKETQYF,TGTGCCAGCAGTTTACAGGACGGGAAAGAGACCCAGTACTTC
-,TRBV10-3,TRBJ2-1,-,CAISEETAYNEQFF,TGTGCCATCAGTGAGGAGACAGCCTACAATGAGCAGTTCTTC
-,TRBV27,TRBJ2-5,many,CASSLSGVQETQYF,TGTGCCAGCAGTTTATCAGGGGTTCAAGAGACCCAGTACTTC
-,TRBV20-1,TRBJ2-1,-,CSARALASYNEQFF,TGCAGTGCTAGAGCTCTAGCTTCCTACAATGAGCAGTTCTTC
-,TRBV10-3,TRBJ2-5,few,CAIGQGGGSSETQYF,TGTGCCATCGGACAGGGCGGCGGGAGTTCAGAGACCCAGTACTTC
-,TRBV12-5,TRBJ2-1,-,CASGCIGRECFLSIHEQFF,TGTGCTAGTGGTTGCATAGGCAGGGAATGTTTTCTTAGCATCCATGAGCAGTTCTTC
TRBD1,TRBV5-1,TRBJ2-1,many,CASSPGTGVLEQFF,TGCGCCAGCAGCCCAGGGACAGGGGTGCTTGAGCAGTTCTTC
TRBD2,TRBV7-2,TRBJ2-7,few,CASSPEAGGYEQYF,TGTGCCAGCAGCCCTGAAGCGGGAGGTTACGAGCAGTACTTC
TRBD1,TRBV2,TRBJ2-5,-,CASEGAQETQYF,TGTGCCAGCGAGGGGGCTCAAGAGACCCAGTACTTC
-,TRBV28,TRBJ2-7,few,CASKRGGPSSYEQYF,TGTGCCAGCAAGAGAGGCGGACCAAGCTCCTACGAGCAGTACTTC
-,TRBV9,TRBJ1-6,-,CASSVSQGMTPLHF,TGTGCCAGCAGCGTATCTCAGGGGATGACACCCCTCCACTTT
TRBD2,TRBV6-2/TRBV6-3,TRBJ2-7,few,CASHLGTSGRVWDEQYF,TGTGCCAGCCACCTTGGGACTAGCGGGAGAGTGTGGGACGAGCAGTACTTC
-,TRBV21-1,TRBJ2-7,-,CASGRQGASYEQYF,TGTGCCAGCGGGAGACAGGGGGCTTCTTACGAGCAGTACTTC
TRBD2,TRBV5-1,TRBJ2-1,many,CASSQVGLAAHNEQFF,TGCGCCAGCAGTCAGGTCGGGCTAGCGGCTCACAATGAGCAGTTCTTC
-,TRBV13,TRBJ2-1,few,CASSLFEGGDWNEQFF,TGTGCCAGCAGCTTATTCGAGGGGGGGGACTGGAATGAGCAGTTCTTC
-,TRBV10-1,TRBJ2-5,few,CATRQGPGQETQYF,TGCGCCACCCGGCAGGGACCGGGCCAAGAGACCCAGTACTTC
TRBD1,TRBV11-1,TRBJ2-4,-,CASSQGQGASLDKNIQYF,TGTGCCAGCAGCCAAGGACAGGGGGCTAGTTTAGACAAAAACATTCAGTACTTC
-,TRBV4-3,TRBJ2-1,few,CASSQGSGVSDEQFF,TGCGCCAGCAGCCAAGGGAGCGGAGTGAGCGATGAGCAGTTCTTC
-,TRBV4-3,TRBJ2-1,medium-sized,CASSQEEGSYNEQFF,TGCGCCAGCAGCCAAGAGGAGGGCTCCTACAATGAGCAGTTCTTC
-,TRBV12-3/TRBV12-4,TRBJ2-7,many,CASSPRQYEQYF,TGTGCCAGCAGTCCTCGACAATACGAGCAGTACTTC
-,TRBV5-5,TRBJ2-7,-,CASSPETETYEQYF,TGTGCCAGCAGCCCTGAGACGGAAACCTACGAGCAGTACTTC
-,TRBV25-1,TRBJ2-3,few,CASSEFLSLGGDTQYF,TGTGCCAGCAGTGAATTCCTTTCCTTAGGTGGAGATACGCAGTATTTT
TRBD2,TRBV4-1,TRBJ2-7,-,CASSQGLAGLSYEQYF,TGCGCCAGCAGCCAAGGACTAGCGGGTCTATCCTACGAGCAGTACTTC
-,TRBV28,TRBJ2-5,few,CATGTAQETQYF,TGTGCCACCGGGACGGCACAAGAGACCCAGTACTTC
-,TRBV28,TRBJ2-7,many,CASSLWGYEQYF,TGTGCCAGCAGCTTGTGGGGCTACGAGCAGTACTTC
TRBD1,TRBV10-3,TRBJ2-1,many,CAITQGQGLNEQFF,TGTGCCATCACCCAAGGACAGGGGCTGAATGAGCAGTTCTTC
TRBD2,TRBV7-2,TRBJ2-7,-,CASSFVAVLAGGFEQYF,TGTGCCAGCAGCTTCGTGGCGGTACTAGCGGGAGGTTTCGAGCAGTACTTC
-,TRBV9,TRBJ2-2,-,CASSDDRFSGELFF,TGTGCCAGCAGCGACGACAGGTTTTCCGGGGAGCTGTTTTTT
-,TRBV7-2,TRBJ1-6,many,CASSLAVVLSPLHF,TGTGCCAGCAGCTTAGCGGTTGTGCTTTCACCCCTCCACTTT